This T cell receptor (beta chain) originates from a study of beta chain features in type 1 diabetes. Study results and caveats: Shorter TCRB CDR3s, moderately but significantly so, were found in Type 1 diabetes patients in all four CD4+ subsets.

A note on this clone: Its antigen is unknown.

Expressed TCRB transcripts got sequenced, as all isolated RNA was reverse transcribed. Some clones are missing from TCRdb's copy, which holds only in-frame ones; the method was immunoSEQ multiplex PCR. The sample consists of just over 450,000 clones, approximately 30% of them appearing once. Germline CDR1 and CDR2: SGHRS and YFSETQ. This CDR3 is 15 amino acids long. Trimming took off 4 bases at V and 0 bases at J, with 11 bases between the two ends. The genes are TRBV5-1 and TRBJ2-1; D could derive from TRBD1 or TRBD2 (5 bases each). Sequencing was performed on naive CD4+ T cells from blood. The TCR was taken from a man between 18 and 29 years old in good health. The CDR3 DNA reads as TGCGCCAGCAGCCCGGGACCGTTCTCCTACAATGAGCAGTTCTTC. This codes for CASSPGPFSYNEQFF.